This TCR beta chain was identified in a study of blood T cell repertoires in COVID-19. Background on the study: Sites in the United States, Italy and Spain provided acute and convalescent COVID-19 samples. T cells, B-cell-depleted T cells, or PBMCs provided the cDNA or gDNA that served as material.

Germline CDR1 SGHRS, CDR2 YFSETQ. J gave up 2 bases and V 0 bases, and 7 bases lay outside the gene matches. CDR3 size: 17 residues. Authors' processing steps: Estimates of nucleated cell counts were drawn from the amplification of reference gene primers. Only in-frame clones appear in the TCRdb table, and some are missing; sequencing was by immunoSEQ multiplex PCR. That table gives V, J and clone size, and the DNA gave D and trimming. The sample carries tens of thousands of clones, around four fifths recorded once. Material for sequencing was peripheral blood. V and J are TRBV5-1 and TRBJ1-2; TRBD1 aligns across 10 bases. This sequence originates from a man aged 70-80 years with acute or convalescent COVID-19. CDR3 bases: TGCGCCAGCAGCTTGGCCGTAGGACAGGGGGTAAACTATGGCTACACCTTC. Amino acid sequence: CASSLAVGQGVNYGYTF.